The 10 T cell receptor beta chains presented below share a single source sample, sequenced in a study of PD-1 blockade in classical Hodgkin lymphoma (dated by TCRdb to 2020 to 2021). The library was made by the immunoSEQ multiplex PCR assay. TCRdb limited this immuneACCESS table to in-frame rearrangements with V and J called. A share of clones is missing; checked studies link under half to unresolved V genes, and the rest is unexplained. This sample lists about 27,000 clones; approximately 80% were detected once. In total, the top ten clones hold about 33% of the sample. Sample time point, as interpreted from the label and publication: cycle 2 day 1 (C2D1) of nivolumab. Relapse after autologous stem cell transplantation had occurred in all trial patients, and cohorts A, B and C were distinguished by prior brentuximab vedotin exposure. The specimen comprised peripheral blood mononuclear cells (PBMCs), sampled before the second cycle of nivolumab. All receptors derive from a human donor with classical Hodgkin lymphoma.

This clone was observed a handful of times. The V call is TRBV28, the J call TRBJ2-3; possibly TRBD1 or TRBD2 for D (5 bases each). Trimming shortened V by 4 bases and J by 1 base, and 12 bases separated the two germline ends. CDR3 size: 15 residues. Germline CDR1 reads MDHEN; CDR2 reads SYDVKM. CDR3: CASSWDGEGTDTQYF. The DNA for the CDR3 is TGTGCCAGCAGTTGGGACGGTGAGGGCACAGATACGCAGTATTTT.

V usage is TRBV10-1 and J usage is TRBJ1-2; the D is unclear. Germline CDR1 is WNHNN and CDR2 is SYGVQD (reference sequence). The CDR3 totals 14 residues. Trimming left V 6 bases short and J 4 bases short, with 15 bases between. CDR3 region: CASSRTDGTYGYTF. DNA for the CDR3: TGCGCCAGCAGCCGCACTGACGGAACCTATGGCTACACCTTC.

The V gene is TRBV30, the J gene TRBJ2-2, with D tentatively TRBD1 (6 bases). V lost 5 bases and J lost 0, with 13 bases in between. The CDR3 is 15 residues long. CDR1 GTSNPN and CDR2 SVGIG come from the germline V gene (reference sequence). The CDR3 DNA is TGTGCCTGGGAAACCGGGACAACGAACACCGGGGAGCTGTTTTTT. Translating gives CAWETGTTNTGELFF.

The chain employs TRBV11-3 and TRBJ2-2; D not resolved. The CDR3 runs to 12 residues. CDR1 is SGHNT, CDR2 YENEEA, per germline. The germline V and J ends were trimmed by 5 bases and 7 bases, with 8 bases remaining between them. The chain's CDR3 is CASSTRYGELFF. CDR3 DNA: TGTGCCAGCAGCACTCGATACGGGGAGCTGTTTTTT. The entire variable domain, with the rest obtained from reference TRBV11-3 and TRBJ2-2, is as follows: EAGVVQSPRYKIIEKKQPVAFWCNPISGHNTLYWYLQNLGQGPELLIRYENEEAVDDSQLPKDRFSAERLKGVDSTLKIQPAELGDSAVYLCASSTRYGELFFGEGSRLTVL.

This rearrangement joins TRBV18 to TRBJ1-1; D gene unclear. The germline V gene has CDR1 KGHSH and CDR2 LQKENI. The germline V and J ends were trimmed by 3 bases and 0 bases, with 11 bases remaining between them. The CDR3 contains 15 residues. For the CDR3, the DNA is TGTGCCAGCTCACCGTCAACGGGGATGAACACTGAAGCTTTCTTT. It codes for CASSPSTGMNTEAFF.

CDR3 sequence (DNA): TGCGCCAGCAGCGCGCGGACCCCACAAAACACCATATATTTT. Translating gives CASSARTPQNTIYF. The V and J genes are TRBV5-1 and TRBJ1-3; D gene uncertain. The CDR3 spans 14 residues. CDR1 and CDR2 (germline): SGHRS, YFSETQ. Trimming removed 4 bases at V and 6 bases at J, with 14 bases between.

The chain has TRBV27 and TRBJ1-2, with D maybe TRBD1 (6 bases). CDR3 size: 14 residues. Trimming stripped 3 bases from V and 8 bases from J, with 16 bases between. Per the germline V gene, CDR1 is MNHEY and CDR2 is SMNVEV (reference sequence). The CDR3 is CASSFDEGGYGYTF. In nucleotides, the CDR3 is TGTGCCAGCAGTTTCGACGAGGGGGGCTACGGCTACACCTTC.

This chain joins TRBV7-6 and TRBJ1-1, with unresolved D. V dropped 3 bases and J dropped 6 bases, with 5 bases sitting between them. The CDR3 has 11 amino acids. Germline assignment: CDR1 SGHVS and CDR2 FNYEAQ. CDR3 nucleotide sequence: TGTGCCAGCAGCTTCGCGGCTGAAGCTTTCTTT. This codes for CASSFAAEAFF. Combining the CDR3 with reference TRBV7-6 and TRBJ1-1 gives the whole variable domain GAGVSQSPRYKVTKRGQDVALRCDPISGHVSLYWYRQALGQGPEFLTYFNYEAQQDKSGLPNDRFSAERPEGSISTLTIQRTEQRDSAMYRCASSFAAEAFFGQGTRLTVV.

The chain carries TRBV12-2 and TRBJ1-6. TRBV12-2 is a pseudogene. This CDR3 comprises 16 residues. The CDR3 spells CASRLVDRDSNSPLHF. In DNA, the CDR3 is TGTGCAAGTCGCTTAGTTGACCGGGACTCCAATTCACCCCTCCACTTT.

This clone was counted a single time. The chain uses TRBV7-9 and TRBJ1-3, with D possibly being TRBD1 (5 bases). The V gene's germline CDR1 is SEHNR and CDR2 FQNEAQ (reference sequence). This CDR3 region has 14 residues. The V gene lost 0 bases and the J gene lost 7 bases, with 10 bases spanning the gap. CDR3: CASSLAREGNTIYF. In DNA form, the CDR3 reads TGTGCCAGCAGCTTAGCCAGGGAGGGCAACACCATATATTTT.